The 3 T cell receptor beta chains presented below share a single source sample, sequenced in a study of cytomegalovirus exposure and HLA in healthy donors. PCR was performed using 60 Vbeta and 13 Jbeta primers. Assay: immunoSEQ multiplex PCR; the TCRdb copy retains only in-frame clones and omits some. This table has 250,000 to 350,000 clones, about 87% appearing once. The sequencing sample was made of PBMCs. Every receptor here comes from a young woman in good health and CMV-seronegative.

The genes are TRBV7-3 and TRBJ2-2, with 8 bases identical to TRBD2. With 4 bases clipped from V and 3 bases from J, the junction kept 7 bases outside the gene matches. CDR3 length equals 16 residues. Germline loops: CDR1 SGHTA, CDR2 FQGTGA. The CDR3 loop is CASSSSGGPDTGELFF. The CDR3, as DNA: TGTGCCAGCAGCTCCTCGGGGGGGCCCGACACCGGGGAGCTGTTTTTT.

The V gene is TRBV10-3, the J gene TRBJ1-3; weak D call: TRBD1 (6 bases). Germline CDR1 ENHRY, CDR2 SYGVKD. The CDR3 spans 15 residues. Deletions cut 1 base from V and 4 bases from J, with 11 bases between. DNA for the CDR3: TGTGCCATCAGTGAGTTGGGGGCGACCGGAAACACCATATATTTT. It codes for CAISELGATGNTIYF.

The V call is TRBV10-1, the J call TRBJ1-2; 11 nucleotides line up with TRBD1. Per germline, CDR1 WNHNN and CDR2 SYGVQD (reference sequence). Trimming at V came to 1 base and at J to 8 bases, leaving 0 bases not matched to a gene. This CDR3 region has 13 residues. The CDR3 nucleotides read TGCGCCAGCAGTGAGTGGACAGGGGGCGGCTACACCTTC. Translating gives CASSEWTGGGYTF.